The 10 T cell receptor beta chains below all came from one sample that was sequenced in a study of T cell responses to AZD1222 COVID-19 vaccine. This table comes from immunoSEQ multiplex PCR, and its TCRdb copy is limited to in-frame clones, with some not included. Counted here are about 140,000 clones, just over 90% occurring once; the ten biggest clones make up 1.9%. The specimen comprised peripheral blood, sampled 28 days after the second AZD1222 dose. These receptor sequences come from an adult who received the AZD1222 COVID-19 vaccine.

V is TRBV5-6 and J is TRBJ1-5; D might be TRBD1 (5 bases). V gave up 5 bases and J gave up 4 bases, with 13 bases separating them. Germline loops: CDR1 SGHDT, CDR2 YYEEEE. CDR3 length equals 14 residues. The CDR3: CASSYGTANQPQHF. The CDR3 region has the DNA TGTGCCAGCAGTTACGGGACGGCGAATCAGCCCCAGCATTTT.

This chain joins TRBV6-1 and TRBJ1-6; D gene unclear. Germline CDR1 and CDR2: MNHNS and SASEGT. Between the trimmed V and J ends, which lost 3 bases and 0 bases, there was a span of 6 bases. CDR3 length: 15 amino acids. CDR3 protein: CASSDGSSYNSPLHF. The CDR3 DNA reads TGTGCCAGCAGTGATGGTAGCTCCTATAATTCACCCCTCCACTTT.

V usage is TRBV12-5 and J usage is TRBJ2-3; 9 bases are a match to TRBD2. The CDR3 length is 17 residues. Germline loops: CDR1 LGHNT, CDR2 FRNRAP. The V and J ends lost 0 bases and 6 bases, in that order; junction bases with no gene match: 10. CDR3 protein: CASGLVETSGRADTQYF. CDR3 in DNA: TGTGCTAGTGGTTTGGTGGAGACTAGCGGACGCGCGGATACGCAGTATTTT.

The chain recombines TRBV6-1 with TRBJ2-7, with TRBD2 matching over 7 bases. The CDR3 extends over 15 amino acids. Germline V gene lookup returns CDR1 MNHNS and CDR2 SASEGT. V lost 0 bases and J lost 4; bases outside the gene matches: 6. The CDR3: CASSEAGREWYEQYF. CDR3 sequence (DNA): TGTGCCAGCAGTGAAGCCGGGCGGGAGTGGTACGAGCAGTACTTC.

The V call is TRBV5-6, the J call TRBJ1-2, with a tentative D call TRBD1 (6 bases). CDR1 is SGHDT and CDR2 is YYEEEE in the germline V gene. The V and J ends lost 5 bases and 4 bases respectively, with 18 bases between them. The CDR3 has 15 residues. In nucleotides, the CDR3 is TGTGCCAGCAGGCTACAGGGTGTGGCTAGCTATGGCTACACCTTC. It is translated as CASRLQGVASYGYTF.

This rearrangement joins TRBV6-5 to TRBJ1-5; possible D gene TRBD1, 5 bases. V shed 7 bases and J shed 7 bases, with 17 bases lying between them. The germline V gene has CDR1 MNHEY and CDR2 SVGAGI. This CDR3 region has 14 residues. The CDR3 DNA sequence: TGTGCCAGCACCCGGGGGGGGGTCGGCCAGCCCCAGCATTTT. Protein product: CASTRGGVGQPQHF.

V gene TRBV6-1 combines with J gene TRBJ2-3; no definite D call. This CDR3 has 17 residues. Per the germline V gene, CDR1 is MNHNS and CDR2 is SASEGT. Trimming took off 2 bases at V and 5 bases at J, with 20 bases between the two ends. CDR3 sequence (DNA): TGTGCCAGCAGTGAACAAGGCGGCTGGGGTATGAAAGATACGCAGTATTTT. Its protein is CASSEQGGWGMKDTQYF.

This sequence joins TRBV2 and TRBJ1-2; no firm D call. Germline loops: CDR1 SNHLY, CDR2 FYNNEI. The CDR3 extends over 12 amino acids. Trimming removed 4 bases from V and 3 bases from J, with 6 bases in between. The CDR3 bases are TGTGCCAGCAGTGCTGGTTACTATGGCTACACCTTC. It yields the protein CASSAGYYGYTF. The variable domain in full, with the rest retrieved from reference TRBV2 and TRBJ1-2, is EPEVTQTPSHQVTQMGQEVILRCVPISNHLYFYWYRQILGQKVEFLVSFYNNEISEKSEIFDDQFSVERPDGSNFTLKIRSTKLEDSAMYFCASSAGYYGYTFGSGTRLTVV.

This chain connects TRBV18 to TRBJ1-1; no clear D gene. V shed 2 bases and J shed 3 bases, with 7 bases lying between them. The V gene's germline CDR1 is KGHSH and CDR2 LQKENI. The CDR3 covers 13 residues. The CDR3 is CASSPNSYTEAFF. CDR3 DNA: TGTGCCAGCTCACCAAACAGCTACACTGAAGCTTTCTTT.

The CDR3 DNA sequence: TGCGCCAGCAGCTTGGACGGGACTAGCCTCGTCTACGAGCAGTACTTC. Protein product: CASSLDGTSLVYEQYF. The rearrangement uses TRBV5-1 and TRBJ2-7, with 9 bases fitting TRBD2. Looked up from germline, CDR1 is SGHRS and CDR2 is YFSETQ. The CDR3 sequence is 16 residues long. V was pared by 0 bases and J by 3 bases, with 7 bases of the junction left unmatched.